This T cell receptor (beta chain) appears in the sequencing data of a study of cytomegalovirus exposure and HLA in healthy donors. TCRdb's copy holds only in-frame clones and misses some; the assay was immunoSEQ multiplex PCR. The table records under 150,000 clones, 80% to 90% of them present only once. CDR3 size: 15 residues. From germline, CDR1 is MGHRA and CDR2 YSYEKL. Trimming took 3 bases from V and 3 from J; bases not matched to a gene: 5. This receptor was taken from a woman between 18 and 30 years old in good health and CMV-seropositive. Material: PBMCs. The rearrangement uses TRBV4-1 and TRBJ2-1, with 7 bases fitting TRBD2. The CDR3 loop reads CASSQILAVYNEQFF. The CDR3 DNA is TGCGCCAGCAGCCAGATTCTAGCGGTCTACAATGAGCAGTTCTTC.